A single sample is the source of the 32 T cell receptor beta chains below, sequenced in a study of blood T cell repertoires in COVID-19. Produced via immunoSEQ multiplex PCR; TCRdb's table is partial and in-frame only. The sample has about 210,000 clones, 75% to 85% seen once. Sequences were obtained from peripheral blood. These receptors came from a man aged 50 to 59 with active or convalescent COVID-19.

This clone has more than one count but fewer than ten. This chain connects TRBV7-2 to TRBJ2-5; D ambiguous. V lost 2 bases and J 7 bases, leaving 5 bases between the germline ends. This CDR3 has 11 residues. Germline V gene sequence: CDR1 SGHTA, CDR2 FQGNSA. The CDR3 sequence is CASSLTWTQYF. CDR3 DNA: TGTGCCAGCAGCTTAACTTGGACCCAGTACTTC.

The rearrangement joins TRBV28 to TRBJ1-6, with D perhaps matching TRBD1 (6 bases). The germline V and J ends were trimmed by 2 bases and 0 bases, with 14 bases remaining between them. The CDR3 consists of 18 residues. Germline CDR1 reads MDHEN; CDR2 reads SYDVKM. The CDR3 sequence: CASSLSQGSHSYNSPLHF. The CDR3 bases are TGTGCCAGCAGTTTAAGTCAGGGGTCCCACTCCTATAATTCACCCCTCCACTTT.

The genes are TRBV6-2 or TRBV6-3 and TRBJ1-3; D unresolved. This CDR3 has 13 residues. Per germline, CDR1 MNHEY and CDR2 SVGEGT. The germline V and J ends were trimmed by 4 bases and 4 bases, with 8 bases remaining between them. Here the CDR3 DNA reads TGTGCCAGCAGTTCGTTTTCCGGAAACACCATATATTTT. Its protein product is CASSSFSGNTIYF.

V and J are TRBV3-1 (or the pseudogene TRBV3-2) and TRBJ2-5; weak D call: TRBD2 (5 bases). V gave up 2 bases and J gave up 5 bases, with 21 bases separating them. This CDR3 region has 17 residues. CDR1 LGHDT and CDR2 YNNKEL come from the germline V gene (reference sequence). The CDR3 region has the DNA TGTGCCAGCAGCCAAATCTCTGGTGCGGAGGTGCGCGAGACCCAGTACTTC. It translates to CASSQISGAEVRETQYF.

The V and J genes are TRBV5-8 and TRBJ2-1, with 10 bases identical to TRBD2. J lost 5 bases, V lost 4 bases, and 9 bases had no gene match. This CDR3 spans 16 amino acids. Germline CDR1 reads SGHTS; CDR2 reads YDEGEE. The CDR3 reads CASSGLKRGGDNEQFF. The CDR3 DNA follows: TGTGCCAGCAGCGGCTTAAAGCGGGGGGGAGACAATGAGCAGTTCTTC.

The chain is built from TRBV10-3 and TRBJ2-2; D may be TRBD2 (5 bases). This CDR3 is built from 13 residues. Germline assignment: CDR1 ENHRY and CDR2 SYGVKD. Trimming stripped 4 bases from V and 5 bases from J, with 8 bases between. The CDR3 DNA reads as TGTGCCATCAGTGGGCCGGGGACCGGGGAGCTGTTTTTT. This translates into CAISGPGTGELFF.

V and J are TRBV3-1 (or the pseudogene TRBV3-2) and TRBJ2-2; no clear D. The CDR3 is made up of 13 amino acids. Deletions cut 1 base from V and 6 bases from J, with 6 bases between. In germline, CDR1 is LGHDT, CDR2 YNNKEL (reference sequence). CDR3 protein: CASSQGTPGELFF. The DNA for the CDR3 is TGTGCCAGCAGCCAAGGAACTCCCGGGGAGCTGTTTTTT.

The rearrangement uses TRBV28 and TRBJ1-5; no definite D call. The V and J ends lost 6 bases and 4 bases respectively, with 25 bases between them. The CDR3 is 18 amino acids. Germline CDR1 is MDHEN and CDR2 is SYDVKM. CDR3 DNA: TGTGCCAGCAGAGCTAGGATCGCAGCAATTGCCCGAAATCAGCCCCAGCATTTT. This encodes CASRARIAAIARNQPQHF.

The chain couples TRBV6-5 to TRBJ1-5; 9 positions match TRBD1. Per germline, CDR1 MNHEY and CDR2 SVGAGI. The CDR3 is made up of 14 amino acids. Germline trimming cut 6 bases from V and 7 bases from J; bases unmatched to any gene: 7. This CDR3 is CASSPDRGWQPQHF. In nucleotides, the CDR3 is TGTGCCAGCAGCCCGGACAGGGGATGGCAGCCCCAGCATTTT.

The CDR3, as DNA: TGTGCCAGCAGTTTAGCGGGAGACTATGGCTACACCTTC. Its protein product is CASSLAGDYGYTF. The chain joins TRBV12-3 or TRBV12-4 to TRBJ1-2, with D uncertain. With 0 bases removed from V and 3 bases from J, the gap between germline ends came to 5 bases. CDR3 length: 13 residues.

The chain recombines TRBV7-8 with TRBJ1-5; D unclear. V was pared by 0 bases and J by 6 bases, with 12 bases between. Germline CDR1 reads SGHVS; CDR2 reads FQNEAQ. The CDR3 runs 15 residues. CDR3 sequence reads: CASSLATGSSQPQHF. The DNA for the CDR3 is TGTGCCAGCAGCTTAGCTACGGGGAGTTCTCAGCCCCAGCATTTT.

This rearrangement joins TRBV5-1 to TRBJ1-1; 8 positions match TRBD1. The germline V gene has CDR1 SGHRS and CDR2 YFSETQ. Trimming removed 4 bases from V and 1 base from J; junction bases left unmatched: 6. The length of the CDR3 is 15 residues. The DNA for the CDR3 is TGCGCCAGCAGCGCGGACAGGGCGGGGAACACTGAAGCTTTCTTT. As protein: CASSADRAGNTEAFF. The full variable domain, with the rest looked up from reference TRBV5-1 and TRBJ1-1, is KAGVTQTPRYLIKTRGQQVTLSCSPISGHRSVSWYQQTPGQGLQFLFEYFSETQRNKGNFPGRFSGRQFSNSRSEMNVSTLELGDSALYLCASSADRAGNTEAFFGQGTRLTVV.

This clone was detected only once. V and J are TRBV2 and TRBJ2-1, with D tentatively TRBD2 (5 bases). The germline CDR1 and CDR2 sequences are SNHLY and FYNNEI. This CDR3 is built from 12 residues. V was cut by 2 bases and J by 8 bases, with 7 bases left in between. CDR3 bases: TGTGCCAGCAGTGAAATGGACTATGAGCAGTTCTTC. Translated, it gives CASSEMDYEQFF.

This sequence joins TRBV11-2 and TRBJ1-4; TRBD1 is a possible D gene (6 bases). The CDR3 is 15 residues long. The germline V gene has CDR1 SGHAT and CDR2 FQNNGV. Trimming took off 0 bases at V and 8 bases at J, with 13 bases between the two ends. Here the CDR3 reads CASSLDGQGTEKLFF. CDR3 coding DNA: TGTGCCAGCAGCTTAGACGGGCAGGGGACAGAAAAACTGTTTTTT. The full variable domain, in which reference TRBV11-2 and TRBJ1-4 provide the parts outside the CDR3, is EAGVAQSPRYKIIEKRQSVAFWCNPISGHATLYWYQQILGQGPKLLIQFQNNGVVDDSQLPKDRFSAERLKGVDSTLKIQPAKLEDSAVYLCASSLDGQGTEKLFFGSGTQLSVL.

The V call is TRBV5-1, the J call TRBJ2-1; D call uncertain. The CDR3 runs to 15 residues. The germline V gene encodes CDR1 SGHRS and CDR2 YFSETQ. V was trimmed by 0 bases and J by 9 bases, leaving 16 bases between them. CDR3 amino acids: CASSLDGLVGGEQFF. The CDR3 DNA sequence: TGCGCCAGCAGCTTGGATGGCTTGGTTGGTGGTGAGCAGTTCTTC.

The chain combines TRBV18 with TRBJ1-3; 8 nucleotides agree with TRBD1. V was clipped by 3 bases and J by 0 bases; unmatched bases: 7. CDR1 KGHSH and CDR2 LQKENI come from the germline V gene. The CDR3 is 17 amino acids. The CDR3 is CASSPYQGQASGNTIYF. Written as DNA, the CDR3 is TGTGCCAGCTCACCCTACCAGGGACAGGCCTCTGGAAACACCATATATTTT.

This clone has a single count. This chain joins TRBV5-8 and TRBJ1-5; 7 bases match TRBD1. J was trimmed by 4 bases and V by 3 bases; bases with no gene match: 4. This CDR3 spans 14 amino acids. Germline-derived CDR1 and CDR2 are SGHTS and YDEGEE. In DNA form, the CDR3 reads TGTGCCAGCAGCTGGACAGGTTTTAATCAGCCCCAGCATTTT. Protein product: CASSWTGFNQPQHF.

The chain's CDR3 is CASSLLRGGRTGELFF. The CDR3 region has the DNA TGTGCCAGCAGTTTATTACGCGGGGGGCGGACCGGGGAGCTGTTTTTT. V gene TRBV28 combines with J gene TRBJ2-2; 8 nucleotides match TRBD2. With 1 base clipped from V and 5 bases from J, the junction kept 6 bases outside the gene matches. Germline V CDR1 and CDR2: MDHEN, SYDVKM. This CDR3 contains 16 residues. Full variable domain (rest looked up from reference TRBV28 and TRBJ2-2): DVKVTQSSRYLVKRTGEKVFLECVQDMDHENMFWYRQDPGLGLRLIYFSYDVKMKEKGDIPEGYSVSREKKERFSLILESASTNQTSMYLCASSLLRGGRTGELFFGEGSRLTVL.

The chain carries TRBV3-1 (or the pseudogene TRBV3-2) and TRBJ1-1; 7 nucleotides agree with TRBD1. This CDR3 comprises 17 residues. V gave up 3 bases and J gave up 0 bases; unmatched junction bases: 10. Germline assignment: CDR1 LGHDT and CDR2 YNNKEL (reference sequence). The CDR3 coding sequence is TGTGCCAGCAGCCAGGCAAAGGACAGGAGCCTGAACACTGAAGCTTTCTTT. This encodes CASSQAKDRSLNTEAFF.

The chain employs TRBV5-6 and TRBJ2-1; D remains ambiguous. Germline CDR1 SGHDT, CDR2 YYEEEE. The CDR3 covers 13 residues. The V gene lost 0 bases and the J gene lost 5 bases, with 6 bases spanning the gap. The CDR3, as DNA: TGTGCCAGCAGCTTGGTTGGAGACAATGAGCAGTTCTTC. This encodes CASSLVGDNEQFF.

A note on this clone: Within the sample, other DNA sequences also encode this same CDR3. The chain links TRBV7-2 to TRBJ2-2; D may be TRBD1 (6 bases). CDR3 length equals 13 residues. Germline CDR1 and CDR2: SGHTA and FQGNSA. V lost 5 bases and J 4 bases, leaving 8 bases between the germline ends. This CDR3 is CASSLQGTGELFF. CDR3 DNA sequence: TGTGCCAGCAGCCTACAGGGCACCGGGGAGCTGTTTTTT. The variable domain in full, with the rest retrieved from reference TRBV7-2 and TRBJ2-2, is GAGVSQSPSNKVTEKGKDVELRCDPISGHTALYWYRQSLGQGLEFLIYFQGNSAPDKSGLPSDRFSAERTGGSVSTLTIQRTQQEDSAVYLCASSLQGTGELFFGEGSRLTVL.

This chain connects TRBV5-1 to TRBJ2-7, with 9 bases matching TRBD1. The CDR3 consists of 14 residues. Germline CDR1 is SGHRS and CDR2 is YFSETQ. J gave up 1 base and V 5 bases, and 4 bases lay outside the gene matches. The CDR3 here is CASRTTGGSYEQYF. The CDR3 DNA is TGCGCCAGCAGAACGACAGGGGGTTCCTACGAGCAGTACTTC.

As to this clone: At one of its ends the junction is not consistent with the germline gene, which may arise from a read error. The chain is built from TRBV11-3 and TRBJ2-3, with unresolved D. The CDR3 totals 14 residues. CDR1 is SGHNT, CDR2 YENEEA, per germline. This CDR3 reads CASSLERGTDTQYF. CDR3 sequence (DNA): TGTGCCAGCAGCTTAGAGAGAGGCACGGATACGCAGTATTTT.

The V gene is TRBV6-2 or TRBV6-3, the J gene TRBJ1-4; 7 bases agree with TRBD1. Unmatched junction bases numbered 11, after V lost 4 bases and J lost 6 bases. The CDR3 is 16 amino acids. Per the germline V gene, CDR1 is MNHEY and CDR2 is SVGEGT. Here the CDR3 DNA reads TGTGCCAGCAGTTCGCCCGACAGGGTCTACGATGAAAAACTGTTTTTT. It is translated as CASSSPDRVYDEKLFF.

The chain uses TRBV10-3 and TRBJ1-6; 7 bases are a match to TRBD1. CDR1 is ENHRY, CDR2 SYGVKD, per germline. The V and J ends lost 4 bases and 10 bases, in that order; junction bases with no gene match: 4. The CDR3 runs to 13 residues. The CDR3 region has the DNA TGTGCCATCAGTGCCGACAGGGAGTCACCCCTCCACTTT. This encodes CAISADRESPLHF.

This chain uses TRBV23-1 with TRBJ2-7, with D uncertain. TRBV23-1 is identified as an open reading frame with a role that is uncertain. The CDR3 loop spans 10 amino acids. V gave up 8 bases and J gave up 4 bases, with 6 bases separating them. The CDR3 here is CASSQYEQYV. The CDR3 DNA is TGCGCCAGCTCCCAGTACGAGCAGTACGTC.

The CDR3 DNA follows: TGTGCCAGCAGCCCCGAGAGGGAGACCCAGTACTTC. This sequence encodes CASSPERETQYF. This chain joins TRBV7-2 and TRBJ2-5; D is uncertain. The CDR3 spans 12 residues. Germline CDR1 and CDR2: SGHTA and FQGNSA. The ends were cut back, 5 bases at V and 5 bases at J, with 9 bases in the middle.

The rearrangement uses TRBV29-1 and TRBJ2-5; D might be TRBD2 (7 bases). CDR3 length equals 13 residues. Per the germline V gene, CDR1 is SQVTM and CDR2 is ANQGSEA. The CDR3 is CSGQGRGGVTQYF. In DNA form, the CDR3 reads TGCAGTGGGCAAGGCAGGGGAGGGGTGACCCAGTACTTC.

This clone has just one count. The genes are TRBV30 and TRBJ2-1, with 7 bases lining up with TRBD2. The trim removed 3 bases at V and 5 bases at J, leaving 4 bases unmatched. From germline, CDR1 is GTSNPN and CDR2 SVGIG (reference sequence). CDR3 length: 13 amino acids. CDR3: CAWSAGVNNEQFF. The CDR3 DNA sequence: TGTGCCTGGAGCGCGGGAGTCAACAATGAGCAGTTCTTC.

The chain recombines TRBV11-2 with TRBJ1-2; D is perhaps TRBD1 (6 bases). This CDR3 region has 15 residues. Per the germline V gene, CDR1 is SGHAT and CDR2 is FQNNGV. Between the trimmed V and J ends, which lost 5 bases and 8 bases, there was a span of 21 bases. The CDR3 DNA sequence: TGTGCCAGCAGCCCAGATGGGGGTAACGACAGGGGCTACACCTTC. Protein product: CASSPDGGNDRGYTF.

The CDR3 is CASSFEGVETQYF. The CDR3 DNA sequence: TGTGCCAGCAGTTTTGAGGGGGTTGAGACCCAGTACTTC. This chain joins TRBV12-3 or TRBV12-4 and TRBJ2-5, with D perhaps TRBD1 (6 bases). V lost 3 bases, J lost 5 bases, and 10 bases lay in between. The CDR3 length is 13 residues.

V and J are TRBV5-4 and TRBJ2-5, with a tentative D call TRBD1 (7 bases). V was shortened by 3 bases and J by 1 base, with 10 bases between the two germline ends. CDR3 length equals 14 residues. Germline-derived CDR1 and CDR2 are SGHNT and YYREEE (reference sequence). CDR3 DNA sequence: TGTGCCAGCAGCTCGCGGGACAGCCAAGAGACCCAGTACTTC. This encodes CASSSRDSQETQYF.